Below are 13 T cell receptor beta chains sequenced from a single sample in a study of human T cells and chemical hapten exposure (dated by TCRdb to about 2021). Unfractionated whole blood was collected in Tempus Blood RNA tubes, and total RNA was extracted from that blood. Library preparation attached unique molecular identifiers to individual cDNA molecules for quantitative, reproducible TCR counting. The public sequencing data were trimmed at Q25 with fastp and processed into clonotypes with MiXCR by TCRdb, which kept only in-frame beta chains. Rows with one shared CDR3 protein collapse into an entry with the most common genes and DNA. For this sample the table gives roughly 120,000 distinct CDR3 sequences, of which over 7% were detected only once. About 1.4% of the sample goes to the ten largest clones. Material for sequencing was whole blood. The receptors come from a human donor in good health. Some clones in this sample may be carry-over from other donors' samples. Donor details come from another sample of the same person, matched by shared clones.

Many counts were recorded for this clonotype. This chain connects TRBV5-5 to TRBJ2-7; TRBD1 matches 8 bases. Trimming took 2 bases from V and 3 from J; bases not matched to a gene: 4. This CDR3 has 14 residues. Per the germline V gene, CDR1 is SGHKS and CDR2 is YYEKEE (reference sequence). This CDR3 reads CASSFQGQDYEQYF. CDR3 DNA: TGTGCCAGCAGCTTTCAGGGACAGGACTACGAGCAGTACTTC.

This clonotype was seen ten or more times. The rearrangement joins TRBV5-1 to TRBJ1-2; 8 bases line up with TRBD1. The CDR3 length is 13 residues. Germline V gene sequence: CDR1 SGHRS, CDR2 YFSETQ. V trimming: 0 bases; J trimming: 8 bases; junction bases outside the gene matches: 3. CDR3 loop: CASSLGTGQGYTF. The DNA for the CDR3 is TGCGCCAGCAGCTTGGGGACAGGGCAGGGCTACACCTTC.

The table lists this clonotype with a few counts. The rearrangement links TRBV4-1 to TRBJ2-3; TRBD2 aligns across 10 bases. From germline, CDR1 is MGHRA and CDR2 YSYEKL. V dropped 0 bases and J dropped 1; count of bases not matched to a gene: 22. The CDR3 runs 23 residues. CDR3 coding DNA: TGCGCCAGCAGCCAAGATCTACTAGCGGGACATATCCAGTCCCGCCGCCGCACAGATACGCAGTATTTT. This gives the protein CASSQDLLAGHIQSRRRTDTQYF.

This clonotype was detected many times. The chain is built from TRBV7-8 and TRBJ1-5, with D uncertain. CDR1 is SGHVS and CDR2 is FQNEAQ in the germline V gene. This CDR3 is built from 15 residues. Trimming took off 2 bases at V and 0 bases at J, with 8 bases between the two ends. The CDR3 DNA follows: TGTGCCAGCAGCTTATCCTCCTATAGCAATCAGCCCCAGCATTTT. Protein product: CASSLSSYSNQPQHF.

J is TRBJ1-1 and V is TRBV20-1, with 8 positions matching TRBD1. CDR3 length: 14 residues. V trimming: 2 bases; J trimming: 4 bases; junction bases outside the gene matches: 6. Germline V gene data show CDR1 as DFQATT and CDR2 as SNEGSKA (reference sequence). The DNA for the CDR3 is TGCAGTGCTAGAACAGGACAGGGCGGCACTGAAGCTTTCTTT. This translates into CSARTGQGGTEAFF.

This clonotype occurred a few times. The chain employs TRBV6-5 and TRBJ2-7; the match to TRBD2 covers 11 bases. The J segment lost 7 bases and the V segment lost 0 bases, leaving 8 bases of the junction unmatched. The CDR3 length is 16 residues. The germline V gene has CDR1 MNHEY and CDR2 SVGAGI. The CDR3 nucleotides are TGTGCCAGCAGTTACTCCGTAGCGGGAGGGCGAATAGAGCAGTACTTC. This gives the protein CASSYSVAGGRIEQYF.

The sample holds many counts of this clonotype. The chain is built from TRBV5-1 and TRBJ1-3; no clear D gene. CDR3 length: 16 residues. Germline V gene sequence: CDR1 SGHRS, CDR2 YFSETQ. Trimming stripped 4 bases from V and 1 base from J, with 15 bases between. CDR3 nucleotide sequence: TGCGCCAGCAGCCCCAGGACCGGTTCGTCTGGAAACACCATATATTTT. It yields the protein CASSPRTGSSGNTIYF.

This clonotype occurred a few times. The chain uses TRBV20-1 and TRBJ1-1, with 9 bases lining up with TRBD1. Trimming cost V 0 bases and J 8 bases; bases outside gene matches: 19. The CDR3 covers 18 residues. Germline CDR1 is DFQATT and CDR2 is SNEGSKA (reference sequence). The CDR3, as DNA: TGCAGTGCTAGAGATCTAATCAGGGACAGGGCCGGTAGCCCAGAAGCTTTCTTT. It specifies CSARDLIRDRAGSPEAFF.

A few counts support this clonotype. This chain joins TRBV6-5 and TRBJ2-2, with TRBD1 as a possible D gene (5 bases). Looked up from germline, CDR1 is MNHEY and CDR2 is SVGAGI. The CDR3 loop spans 12 amino acids. V gave up 2 bases and J gave up 7 bases, with 5 bases separating them. The CDR3 DNA reads TGTGCCAGCAGTTACGACAGCGGGGAGCTGTTTTTT. Protein: CASSYDSGELFF.

This clonotype was counted many times. V gene TRBV29-1 combines with J gene TRBJ2-1, with 13 bases matching TRBD2. This CDR3 is 15 amino acids long. Germline V CDR1 and CDR2: SQVTM, ANQGSEA. The V gene end was trimmed by 3 bases and the J gene end by 6 bases; junction bases not matched to a gene: 5. The CDR3 protein is CSVDPGTSGINEQFF. As DNA, the CDR3 is TGCAGCGTTGACCCCGGGACTAGCGGGATCAATGAGCAGTTCTTC.

CDR3 nucleotides: TGTGCCAGCAGTGACAGGGGTGGCACCGGGGAGCTGTTTTTT. Amino acids: CASSDRGGTGELFF. This chain links TRBV6-1 with TRBJ2-2, with D maybe TRBD1 (6 bases). Trimming removed 3 bases from V and 4 bases from J, with 9 bases in between. The V gene's germline CDR1 is MNHNS and CDR2 SASEGT. The CDR3 spans 14 residues.

This clonotype was detected ten times or more. V is TRBV5-1 and J is TRBJ1-1; D is unresolved. Trimming cost V 4 bases and J 0 bases, with 13 bases left between them. Germline CDR1 is SGHRS and CDR2 is YFSETQ. This CDR3 comprises 15 residues. The CDR3: CASSREQQMNTEAFF. The CDR3 coding sequence is TGCGCCAGCAGCAGGGAGCAACAGATGAACACTGAAGCTTTCTTT. Full variable domain (remainder filled in from reference TRBV5-1 and TRBJ1-1): KAGVTQTPRYLIKTRGQQVTLSCSPISGHRSVSWYQQTPGQGLQFLFEYFSETQRNKGNFPGRFSGRQFSNSRSEMNVSTLELGDSALYLCASSREQQMNTEAFFGQGTRLTVV.

This clonotype has a handful of counts. The gene calls are TRBV29-1 and TRBJ2-4; TRBD2 might be the D (5 bases). CDR1 and CDR2 (germline): SQVTM, ANQGSEA. V dropped 3 bases and J dropped 1 base, with 7 bases sitting between them. The CDR3 spans 13 residues. The CDR3 DNA is TGCAGCGTTGAGTCGGGGGCCAAAAACATTCAGTACTTC. This codes for CSVESGAKNIQYF.